The 20 T cell receptor beta chains given below trace back to one sample, sequenced in a study of T cell responses to AZD1222 COVID-19 vaccine. Sequencing was performed with immunoSEQ multiplex PCR; in TCRdb, only in-frame clones are kept and a portion is missing. In the table there are about 130,000 clones, about nine tenths of which are singletons. The sequencing used peripheral blood, collected on day 0 of MenACWY control vaccination. The receptors derive from an adult in good health.

CDR3 DNA sequence: TGTGCCAGCAGCCCAGGGACACTGAACACCGGGGAGCTGTTTTTT. Amino acid sequence: CASSPGTLNTGELFF. The chain links TRBV5-5 to TRBJ2-2, with a weak D call TRBD1 (6 bases). The ends were cut back, 4 bases at V and 1 base at J, with 11 bases in the middle. Germline V gene lookup returns CDR1 SGHKS and CDR2 YYEKEE (reference sequence). The CDR3 totals 15 residues.

This chain joins TRBV19 and TRBJ2-5; D not resolved. CDR1 and CDR2 from the germline V gene are LNHDA and SQIVND (reference sequence). V was cut by 2 bases and J by 5 bases, with 21 bases left in between. The CDR3 extends over 17 amino acids. The CDR3 DNA reads TGTGCCAGTAGTATATCCCATGCAGACCTCCCCCCGGAGACCCAGTACTTC. It encodes CASSISHADLPPETQYF.

J is TRBJ2-7 and V is TRBV28; D is ambiguous. The V end was cut by 3 bases, the J end by 5 bases, with 5 bases between. Germline-derived CDR1 and CDR2 are MDHEN and SYDVKM. The CDR3 is made up of 11 amino acids. The CDR3 loop is CASSFAHEQYF. CDR3 in DNA: TGTGCCAGCAGTTTCGCCCACGAGCAGTACTTC. Combining the CDR3 with reference TRBV28 and TRBJ2-7 gives the whole variable domain DVKVTQSSRYLVKRTGEKVFLECVQDMDHENMFWYRQDPGLGLRLIYFSYDVKMKEKGDIPEGYSVSREKKERFSLILESASTNQTSMYLCASSFAHEQYFGPGTRLTVT.

The chain carries TRBV10-2 and TRBJ1-3; D is unresolved. The CDR3 totals 13 residues. Per germline, CDR1 WSHSY and CDR2 SAAADI. Trimming left V 6 bases short and J 6 bases short, with 12 bases between. CDR3 amino acids: CASRESSENTIYF. In DNA form, the CDR3 reads TGCGCCAGCAGGGAGAGTAGTGAAAACACCATATATTTT.

This clone was recorded once. This chain uses TRBV27 with TRBJ2-3, with TRBD1 as a possible D gene (6 bases). CDR3 length: 17 amino acids. Trimming removed 3 bases from V and 4 bases from J, with 20 bases in between. CDR1 and CDR2 from the germline V gene are MNHEY and SMNVEV (reference sequence). The CDR3 DNA follows: TGTGCCAGCAGTTTGGTCCCCCCCCGGACAGCCCCAGATACGCAGTATTTT. It specifies CASSLVPPRTAPDTQYF.

The chain uses TRBV30 and TRBJ2-1, with a weak D call TRBD1 (5 bases). Germline assignment: CDR1 GTSNPN and CDR2 SVGIG (reference sequence). CDR3 length: 14 residues. V was cut by 0 bases and J by 4 bases, with 10 bases left in between. CDR3 loop: CAWSVDSLYNEQFF. Written as DNA, the CDR3 is TGTGCCTGGAGTGTAGACAGCTTATACAATGAGCAGTTCTTC.

The J gene is TRBJ2-5, the V gene TRBV15, with D hard to call. V was shortened by 9 bases and J by 1 base, with 9 bases between the two germline ends. Germline assignment: CDR1 LNHNV and CDR2 YYDKDF (reference sequence). The CDR3 has 12 amino acids. The CDR3 DNA reads TGTGCCACTGCGACGGTCCAAGAGACCCAGTACTTC. It yields the protein CATATVQETQYF.

This sequence joins TRBV5-6 and TRBJ1-1; no reliable D call. Germline CDR1 SGHDT, CDR2 YYEEEE. V was pared by 3 bases and J by 7 bases, with 10 bases between. The CDR3 extends over 12 amino acids. CDR3 DNA sequence: TGTGCCAGCAGCTATCCAGGTTATGAAGCTTTCTTT. Translation: CASSYPGYEAFF.

V is TRBV12-5 and J is TRBJ2-1, with 8 bases lining up with TRBD1. The length of the CDR3 is 15 residues. Germline V gene lookup returns CDR1 LGHNT and CDR2 FRNRAP. The junction had 6 bases not matched to a gene; V was cut back by 1 base and J by 7 bases. DNA for the CDR3: TGTGCTAGTGGTTTGGGCCAGGGGGCATTGAATGAGCAGTTCTTC. Protein product: CASGLGQGALNEQFF.

This rearrangement joins TRBV9 to TRBJ1-5; the D is unclear. Germline V CDR1 and CDR2: SGDLS, YYNGEE. The CDR3 contains 14 residues. V lost 0 bases to trimming and J lost 2 bases, with 6 bases between them. CDR3 in amino acids: CASSVAGGNQPQHF. The CDR3 DNA is TGTGCCAGCAGCGTAGCTGGGGGCAATCAGCCCCAGCATTTT.

The chain is built from TRBV18 and TRBJ1-1; D perhaps matches TRBD1 (5 bases). Trimming left V 2 bases short and J 1 base short, with 11 bases between. Germline lookup yields CDR1 KGHSH and CDR2 LQKENI. The CDR3 sequence is 15 residues long. CDR3 region: CASSPRGVANTEAFF. As DNA, the CDR3 is TGTGCCAGCTCACCAAGAGGGGTAGCGAACACTGAAGCTTTCTTT.

The chain has TRBV7-6 and TRBJ2-2, with D perhaps being TRBD1 or TRBD2 (5 bases each). This CDR3 has 17 residues. Per germline, CDR1 SGHVS and CDR2 FNYEAQ. The V gene lost 5 bases and the J gene lost 5 bases, with 21 bases spanning the gap. The DNA of the CDR3 is TGTGCCAGCAGCCTAGATGGGGGACCGCTAATTACCGGGGAGCTGTTTTTT. This encodes CASSLDGGPLITGELFF.

V is TRBV29-1 and J is TRBJ2-7; D is perhaps TRBD1 or TRBD2 (5 bases each). The germline V gene has CDR1 SQVTM and CDR2 ANQGSEA. Trimming removed 7 bases from V and 2 bases from J, with 15 bases in between. This CDR3 has 13 amino acids. CDR3 amino acids: CSGRDECPYEQYF. CDR3 DNA: TGCAGCGGCCGGGACGAATGTCCCTACGAGCAGTACTTC.

V gene TRBV2 combines with J gene TRBJ1-2; D is undetermined. This CDR3 spans 12 amino acids. Deletions cut 4 bases from V and 6 bases from J, with 9 bases between. Germline loops: CDR1 SNHLY, CDR2 FYNNEI. For the CDR3, the DNA is TGTGCCAGCAGTGGCAGAGTCAATGGCTACACCTTC. This translates into CASSGRVNGYTF.

The chain carries TRBV27 and TRBJ1-1; TRBD1 matches 7 bases. CDR3 size: 14 residues. J was trimmed by 4 bases and V by 3 bases; bases with no gene match: 5. The germline gives CDR1 MNHEY, CDR2 SMNVEV (reference sequence). The CDR3 loop is CASSFRGAGTEAFF. The CDR3 coding sequence is TGTGCCAGCAGTTTCAGGGGGGCCGGCACTGAAGCTTTCTTT.

A single count supports this clone. The V gene is TRBV27, the J gene TRBJ1-2; the D gene is possibly TRBD1 (6 bases). The CDR3 loop spans 16 amino acids. The V gene lost 5 bases and the J gene lost 7 bases, with 23 bases spanning the gap. Germline values: CDR1 MNHEY, CDR2 SMNVEV (reference sequence). The CDR3: CASSMAGGGQTGGYTF. CDR3 DNA sequence: TGTGCCAGCAGTATGGCGGGTGGGGGGCAGACGGGTGGCTACACCTTC.

The chain carries TRBV6-5 and TRBJ2-2; 7 positions agree with TRBD2. The CDR3 is 15 amino acids. V shed 7 bases, J shed 5 bases, and the junction held 10 bases outside the gene matches. Per germline, CDR1 MNHEY and CDR2 SVGAGI. This chain's CDR3 is CASIRAGSQTGELFF. The DNA for the CDR3 is TGTGCCAGCATCCGAGCGGGGTCACAGACCGGGGAGCTGTTTTTT.

The V gene is TRBV7-9, the J gene TRBJ2-5; a weak D match, TRBD2 (5 bases). Germline CDR1 is SEHNR and CDR2 is FQNEAQ (reference sequence). The CDR3 extends over 14 amino acids. The ends were cut back, 3 bases at V and 5 bases at J, with 13 bases in the middle. CDR3 region: CASSFPSSLETQYF. Written as DNA, the CDR3 is TGTGCCAGCAGCTTTCCCTCTAGCTTGGAGACCCAGTACTTC.

The chain recombines TRBV11-2 with TRBJ2-7; D unresolved. The germline gives CDR1 SGHAT, CDR2 FQNNGV. V lost 5 bases to trimming and J lost 4 bases, with 15 bases between them. The CDR3 length is 14 residues. The CDR3, as DNA: TGTGCCAGCAGCCCACTTCGAGGAGTTTACGAGCAGTACTTC. Its protein product is CASSPLRGVYEQYF.

V is TRBV25-1 and J is TRBJ1-1, with D perhaps matching TRBD1 (5 bases). Germline loops: CDR1 MGHDK, CDR2 SYGVNS. V lost 8 bases and J 0 bases, leaving 13 bases between the germline ends. The CDR3 has 14 residues. The CDR3 loop is CASQPRQMNTEAFF. The CDR3 DNA is TGTGCCAGCCAACCGAGACAGATGAACACTGAAGCTTTCTTT. Full variable domain (missing parts from reference TRBV25-1 and TRBJ1-1): EADIYQTPRYLVIGTGKKITLECSQTMGHDKMYWYQQDPGMELHLIHYSYGVNSTEKGDLSSESTVSRIRTEHFPLTLESARPSHTSQYLCASQPRQMNTEAFFGQGTRLTVV.